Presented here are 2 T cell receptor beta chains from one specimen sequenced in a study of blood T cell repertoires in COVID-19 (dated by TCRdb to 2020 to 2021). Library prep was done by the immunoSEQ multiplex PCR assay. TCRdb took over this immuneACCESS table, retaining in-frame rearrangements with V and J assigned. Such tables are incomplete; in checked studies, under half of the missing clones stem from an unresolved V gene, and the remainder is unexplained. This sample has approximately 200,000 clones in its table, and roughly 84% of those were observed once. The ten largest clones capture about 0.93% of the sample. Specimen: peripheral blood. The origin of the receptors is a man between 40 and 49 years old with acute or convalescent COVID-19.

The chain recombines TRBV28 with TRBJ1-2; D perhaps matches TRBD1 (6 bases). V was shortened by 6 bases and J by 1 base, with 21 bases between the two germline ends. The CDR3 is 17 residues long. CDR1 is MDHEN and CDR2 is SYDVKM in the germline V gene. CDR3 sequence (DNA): TGTGCCAGCAGAGGAGAAGGACAGAATTTGGGTAACTATGGCTACACCTTC. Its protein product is CASRGEGQNLGNYGYTF.

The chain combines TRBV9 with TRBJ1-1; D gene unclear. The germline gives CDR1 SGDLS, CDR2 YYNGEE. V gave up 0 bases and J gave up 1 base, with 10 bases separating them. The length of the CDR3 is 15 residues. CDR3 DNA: TGTGCCAGCAGCGTAGGAACAGCCCCGAACACTGAAGCTTTCTTT. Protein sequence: CASSVGTAPNTEAFF.